This TCR beta chain was captured in a study of early T cells in non-severe SARS-CoV-2 infection. The table lists this clonotype with a few counts. This CDR3 has 13 residues. The ends were cut back, 4 bases at V and 7 bases at J, with 11 bases in the middle. Looked up from germline, CDR1 is SGHKS and CDR2 is YYEKEE (reference sequence). A single record per CDR3 protein comes from TCRdb applying MiXCR to the 5' RACE reads. The sample has over 50,000 distinct CDR3 sequences; roughly 8% are singletons. V is TRBV5-5 and J is TRBJ2-2; D gene ambiguous. The sequence came from an adult who was a healthcare worker with PCR-confirmed SARS-CoV-2 infection or an uninfected control (not recorded which). The sample consisted of whole blood. CDR3 coding DNA: TGTGCCAGCAGCCCAAGGGCCGGCGGGGAGCTGTTTTTT. Its translation: CASSPRAGGELFF.